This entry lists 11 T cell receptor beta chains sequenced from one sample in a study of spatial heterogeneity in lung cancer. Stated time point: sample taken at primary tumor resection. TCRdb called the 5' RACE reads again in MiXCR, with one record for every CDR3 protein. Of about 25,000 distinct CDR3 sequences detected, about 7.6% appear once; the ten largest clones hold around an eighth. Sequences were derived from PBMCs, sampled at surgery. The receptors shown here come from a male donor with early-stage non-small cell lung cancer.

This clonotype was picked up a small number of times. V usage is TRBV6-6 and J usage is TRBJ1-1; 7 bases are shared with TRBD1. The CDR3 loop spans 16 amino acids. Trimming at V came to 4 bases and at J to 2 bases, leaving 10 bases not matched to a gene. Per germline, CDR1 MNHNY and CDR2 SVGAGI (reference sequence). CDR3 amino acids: CASSLTQGILNTEAFF. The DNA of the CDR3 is TGTGCCAGCAGTTTAACACAGGGGATCCTTAACACTGAAGCTTTCTTT.

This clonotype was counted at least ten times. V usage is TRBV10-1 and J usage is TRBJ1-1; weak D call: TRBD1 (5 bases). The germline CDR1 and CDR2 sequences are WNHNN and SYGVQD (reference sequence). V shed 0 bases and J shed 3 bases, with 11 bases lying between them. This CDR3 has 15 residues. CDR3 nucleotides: TGCGCCAGCAGTGAGTCACGGGTGGGGGACACTGAAGCTTTCTTT. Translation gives CASSESRVGDTEAFF.

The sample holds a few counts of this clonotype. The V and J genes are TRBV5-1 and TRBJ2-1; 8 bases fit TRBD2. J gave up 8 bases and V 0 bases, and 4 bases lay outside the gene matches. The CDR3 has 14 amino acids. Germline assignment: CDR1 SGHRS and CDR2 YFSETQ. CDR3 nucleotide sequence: TGCGCCAGCAGCTTGGAACTAGCGGTCGATGAGCAGTTCTTC. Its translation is CASSLELAVDEQFF.

This chain's CDR3 is CASSLVQGRTQYF. CDR3 bases: TGTGCCAGCAGCTTAGTACAGGGGAGGACCCAGTACTTC. The V gene is TRBV7-9, the J gene TRBJ2-5, with TRBD1 matching 7 bases. This CDR3 comprises 13 residues. V lost 1 base, J lost 7 bases, and 3 bases stayed unmatched. Per the germline V gene, CDR1 is SEHNR and CDR2 is FQNEAQ (reference sequence).

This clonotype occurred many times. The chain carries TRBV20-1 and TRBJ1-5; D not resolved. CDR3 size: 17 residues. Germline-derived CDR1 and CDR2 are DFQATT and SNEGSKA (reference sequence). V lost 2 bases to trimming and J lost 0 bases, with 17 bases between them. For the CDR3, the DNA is TGCAGTGCTAGAAAACAGCACGAAATGTATAGCAATCAGCCCCAGCATTTT. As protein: CSARKQHEMYSNQPQHF.

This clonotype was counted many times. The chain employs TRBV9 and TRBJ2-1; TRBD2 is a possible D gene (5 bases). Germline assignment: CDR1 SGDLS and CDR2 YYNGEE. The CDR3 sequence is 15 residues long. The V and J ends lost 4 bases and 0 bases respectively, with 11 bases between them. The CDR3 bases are TGTGCCAGCAGCCCAGCGGTCAACTCCTACAATGAGCAGTTCTTC. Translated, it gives CASSPAVNSYNEQFF.

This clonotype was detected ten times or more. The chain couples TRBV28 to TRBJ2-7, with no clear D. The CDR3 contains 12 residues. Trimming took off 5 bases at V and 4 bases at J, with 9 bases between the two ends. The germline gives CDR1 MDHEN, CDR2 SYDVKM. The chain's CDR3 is CASSGQTYEQYV. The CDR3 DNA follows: TGTGCCAGCAGTGGCCAGACTTACGAGCAGTACGTC.

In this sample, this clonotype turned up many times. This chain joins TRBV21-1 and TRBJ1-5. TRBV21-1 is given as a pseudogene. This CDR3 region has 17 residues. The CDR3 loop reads CASSKVPVPTSNQPQHF. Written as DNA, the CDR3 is TGTGCCAGCAGCAAAGTTCCGGTTCCCACTAGCAATCAGCCCCAGCATTTT.

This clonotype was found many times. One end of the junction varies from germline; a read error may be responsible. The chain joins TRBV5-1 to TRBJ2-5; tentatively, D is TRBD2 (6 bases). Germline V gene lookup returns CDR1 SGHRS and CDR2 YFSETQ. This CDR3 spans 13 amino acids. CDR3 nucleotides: TGCGCCAGCAGCCCCCCGGGGGAAGGGCCGCCGGGCTTC. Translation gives CASSPPGEGPPGF.

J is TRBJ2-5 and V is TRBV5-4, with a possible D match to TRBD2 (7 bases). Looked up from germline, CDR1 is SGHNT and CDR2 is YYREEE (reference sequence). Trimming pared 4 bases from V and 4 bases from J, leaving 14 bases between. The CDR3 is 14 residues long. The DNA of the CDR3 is TGTGCCAGCAGCAAGCCCGGGGGGCCAGAGACCCAGTACTTC. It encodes CASSKPGGPETQYF.

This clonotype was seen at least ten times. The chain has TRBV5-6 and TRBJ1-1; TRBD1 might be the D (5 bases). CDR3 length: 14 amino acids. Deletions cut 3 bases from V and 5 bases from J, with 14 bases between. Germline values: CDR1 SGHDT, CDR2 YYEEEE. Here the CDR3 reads CASSWGPGGTEAFF. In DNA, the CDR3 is TGTGCCAGCAGCTGGGGTCCCGGGGGTACTGAAGCTTTCTTT.